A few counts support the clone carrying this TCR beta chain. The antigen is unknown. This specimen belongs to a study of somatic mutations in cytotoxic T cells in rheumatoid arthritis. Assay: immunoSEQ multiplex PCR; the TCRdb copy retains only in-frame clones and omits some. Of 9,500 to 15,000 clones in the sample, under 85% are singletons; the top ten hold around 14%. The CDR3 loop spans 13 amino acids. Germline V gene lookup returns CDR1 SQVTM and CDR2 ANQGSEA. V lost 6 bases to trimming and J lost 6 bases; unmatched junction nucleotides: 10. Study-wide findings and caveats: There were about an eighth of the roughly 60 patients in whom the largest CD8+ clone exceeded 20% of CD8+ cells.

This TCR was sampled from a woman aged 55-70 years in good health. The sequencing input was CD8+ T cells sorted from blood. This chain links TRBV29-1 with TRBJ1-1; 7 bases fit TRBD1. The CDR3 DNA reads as TGCAGCGTAGCAACAGGGGATAGCGCTGAAGCTTTCTTT. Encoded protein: CSVATGDSAEAFF. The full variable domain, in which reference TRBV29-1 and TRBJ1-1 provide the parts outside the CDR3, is SAVISQKPSRDICQRGTSLTIQCQVDSQVTMMFWYRQQPGQSLTLIATANQGSEATYESGFVIDKFPISRPNLTFSTLTVSNMSPEDSSIYLCSVATGDSAEAFFGQGTRLTVV.